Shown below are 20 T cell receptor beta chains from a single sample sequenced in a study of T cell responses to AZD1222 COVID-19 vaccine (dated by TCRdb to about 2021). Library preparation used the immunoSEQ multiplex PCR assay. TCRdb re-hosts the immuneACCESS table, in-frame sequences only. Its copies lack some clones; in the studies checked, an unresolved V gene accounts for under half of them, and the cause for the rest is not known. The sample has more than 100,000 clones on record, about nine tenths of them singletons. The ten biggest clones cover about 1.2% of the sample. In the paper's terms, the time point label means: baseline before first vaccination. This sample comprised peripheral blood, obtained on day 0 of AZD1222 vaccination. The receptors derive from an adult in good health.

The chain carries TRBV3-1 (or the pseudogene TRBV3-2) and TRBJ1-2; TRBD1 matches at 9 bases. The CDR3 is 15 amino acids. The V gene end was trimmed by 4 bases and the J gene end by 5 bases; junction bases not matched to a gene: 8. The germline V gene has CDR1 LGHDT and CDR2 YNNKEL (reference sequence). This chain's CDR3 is CASSPTPGQGYGYTF. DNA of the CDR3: TGTGCCAGCAGCCCGACACCGGGACAGGGTTATGGCTACACCTTC.

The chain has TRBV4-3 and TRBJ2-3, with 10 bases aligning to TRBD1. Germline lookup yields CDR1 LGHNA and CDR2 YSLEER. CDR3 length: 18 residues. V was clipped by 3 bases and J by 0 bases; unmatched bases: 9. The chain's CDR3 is CASSHDAGQGYSTDTQYF. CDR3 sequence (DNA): TGCGCCAGCAGCCACGACGCGGGACAGGGGTATAGCACAGATACGCAGTATTTT.

The CDR3: CAISESTGVNQPQHF. The CDR3 DNA reads as TGTGCCATCAGTGAGTCGACAGGGGTTAATCAGCCCCAGCATTTT. The gene calls are TRBV10-3 and TRBJ1-5; 8 bases line up with TRBD1. The germline V gene encodes CDR1 ENHRY and CDR2 SYGVKD. The CDR3 sequence is 15 residues long. V shed 0 bases and J 4 bases; nucleotides not matched to a gene: 2.

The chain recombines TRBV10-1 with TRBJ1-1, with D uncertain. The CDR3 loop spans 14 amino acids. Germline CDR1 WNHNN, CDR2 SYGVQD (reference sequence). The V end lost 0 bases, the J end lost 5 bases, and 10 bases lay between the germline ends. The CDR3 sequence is CASSESGLGTEAFF. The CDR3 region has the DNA TGCGCCAGCAGTGAGTCTGGCCTGGGAACTGAAGCTTTCTTT.

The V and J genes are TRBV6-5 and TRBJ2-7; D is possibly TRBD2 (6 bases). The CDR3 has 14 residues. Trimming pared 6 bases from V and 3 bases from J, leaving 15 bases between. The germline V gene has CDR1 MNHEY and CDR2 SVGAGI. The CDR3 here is CASRPDGGYYEQYF. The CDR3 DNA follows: TGTGCCAGCAGACCCGACGGGGGATACTACGAGCAGTACTTC.

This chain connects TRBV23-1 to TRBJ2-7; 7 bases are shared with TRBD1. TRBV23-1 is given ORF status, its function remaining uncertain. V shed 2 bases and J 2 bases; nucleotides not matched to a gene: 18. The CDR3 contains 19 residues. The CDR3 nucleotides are TGCGCCAGCAGTCAAGTGGAAGACAGGGATTATATGAAGACCTACGAGCAGTACTTC. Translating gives CASSQVEDRDYMKTYEQYF.

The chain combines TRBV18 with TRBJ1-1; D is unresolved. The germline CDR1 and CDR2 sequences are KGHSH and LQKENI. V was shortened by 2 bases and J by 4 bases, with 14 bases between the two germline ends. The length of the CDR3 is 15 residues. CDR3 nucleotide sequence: TGTGCCAGCTCACCAGGCAGTCGGGATAGCACTGAAGCTTTCTTT. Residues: CASSPGSRDSTEAFF.

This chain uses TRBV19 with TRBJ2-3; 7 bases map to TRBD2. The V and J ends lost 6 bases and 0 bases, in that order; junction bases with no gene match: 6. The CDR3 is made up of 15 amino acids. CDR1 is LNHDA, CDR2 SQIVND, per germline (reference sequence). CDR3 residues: CASSILATSTDTQYF. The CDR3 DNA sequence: TGTGCCAGTAGCATACTAGCGACTAGCACAGATACGCAGTATTTT.

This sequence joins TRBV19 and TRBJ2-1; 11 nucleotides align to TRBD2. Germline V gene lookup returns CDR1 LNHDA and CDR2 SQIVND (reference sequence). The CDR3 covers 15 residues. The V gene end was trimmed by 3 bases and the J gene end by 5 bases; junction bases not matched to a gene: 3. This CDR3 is CASSITSGGHNEQFF. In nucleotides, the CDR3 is TGTGCCAGTAGTATCACTAGCGGGGGTCACAATGAGCAGTTCTTC. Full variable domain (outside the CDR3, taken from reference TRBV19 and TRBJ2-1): DGGITQSPKYLFRKEGQNVTLSCEQNLNHDAMYWYRQDPGQGLRLIYYSQIVNDFQKGDIAEGYSVSREKKESFPLTVTSAQKNPTAFYLCASSITSGGHNEQFFGPGTRLTVL.

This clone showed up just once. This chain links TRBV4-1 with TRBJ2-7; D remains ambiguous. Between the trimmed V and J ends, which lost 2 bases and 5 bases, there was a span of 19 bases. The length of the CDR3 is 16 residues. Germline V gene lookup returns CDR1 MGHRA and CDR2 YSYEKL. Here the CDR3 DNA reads TGCGCCAGCAGCCAATCCACCGTCCTATTTTACCACGAGCAGTACTTC. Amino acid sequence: CASSQSTVLFYHEQYF.

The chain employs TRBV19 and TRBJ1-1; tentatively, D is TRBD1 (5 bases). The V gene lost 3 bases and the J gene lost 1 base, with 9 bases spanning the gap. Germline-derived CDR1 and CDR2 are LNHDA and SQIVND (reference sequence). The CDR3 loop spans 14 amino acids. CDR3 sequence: CASSMRQTNTEAFF. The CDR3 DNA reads TGTGCCAGTAGTATGAGACAGACGAACACTGAAGCTTTCTTT.

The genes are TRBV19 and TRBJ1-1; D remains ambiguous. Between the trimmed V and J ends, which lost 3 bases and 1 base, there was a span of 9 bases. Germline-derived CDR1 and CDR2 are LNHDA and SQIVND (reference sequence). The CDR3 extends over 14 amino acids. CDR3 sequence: CASSMVLGNTEAFF. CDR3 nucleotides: TGTGCCAGTAGTATGGTTCTCGGGAACACTGAAGCTTTCTTT.

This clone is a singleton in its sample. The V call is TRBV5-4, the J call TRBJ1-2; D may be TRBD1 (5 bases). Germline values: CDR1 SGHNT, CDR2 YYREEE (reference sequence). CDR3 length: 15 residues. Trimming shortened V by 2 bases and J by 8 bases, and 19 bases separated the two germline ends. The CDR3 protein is CASSFAGPKSGGYTF. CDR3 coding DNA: TGTGCCAGCAGCTTCGCAGGGCCCAAGTCGGGAGGCTACACCTTC.

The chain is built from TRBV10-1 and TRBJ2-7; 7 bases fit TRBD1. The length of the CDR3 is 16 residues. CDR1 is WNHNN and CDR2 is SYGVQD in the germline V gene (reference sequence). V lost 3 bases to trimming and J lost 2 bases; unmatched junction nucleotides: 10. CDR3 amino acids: CASSDHLRQGPYEQYF. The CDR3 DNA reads TGCGCCAGCAGTGACCACCTACGACAGGGACCCTACGAGCAGTACTTC.

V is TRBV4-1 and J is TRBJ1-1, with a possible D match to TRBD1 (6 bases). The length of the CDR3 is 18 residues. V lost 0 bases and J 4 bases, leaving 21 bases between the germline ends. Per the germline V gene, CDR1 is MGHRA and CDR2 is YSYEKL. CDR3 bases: TGCGCCAGCAGCCAAGAGCCCGCATTCGAGGGGGGAAGCACTGAAGCTTTCTTT. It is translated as CASSQEPAFEGGSTEAFF.

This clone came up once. For the CDR3, the DNA is TGTGCCAGCTCACCCCCCGGGCAGGCAGGAGGAGGCTACACCTTC. Translation: CASSPPGQAGGGYTF. The chain is built from TRBV18 and TRBJ1-2, with D unclear. In germline, CDR1 is KGHSH, CDR2 LQKENI. Trimming left V 3 bases short and J 8 bases short, with 19 bases between. The CDR3 is made up of 15 amino acids.

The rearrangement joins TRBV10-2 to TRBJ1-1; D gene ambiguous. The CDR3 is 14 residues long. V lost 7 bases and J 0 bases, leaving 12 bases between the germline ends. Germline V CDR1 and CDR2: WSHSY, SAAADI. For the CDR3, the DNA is TGCGCCAGCATTAGCAGCACCATGAACACTGAAGCTTTCTTT. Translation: CASISSTMNTEAFF.

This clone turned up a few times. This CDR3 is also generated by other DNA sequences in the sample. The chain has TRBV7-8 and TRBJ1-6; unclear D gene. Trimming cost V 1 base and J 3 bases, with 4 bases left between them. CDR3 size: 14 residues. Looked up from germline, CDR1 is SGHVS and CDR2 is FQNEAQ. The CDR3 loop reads CASSLGSYNSPLHF. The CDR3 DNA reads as TGTGCCAGCAGCTTAGGGAGCTATAATTCACCCCTCCACTTT.

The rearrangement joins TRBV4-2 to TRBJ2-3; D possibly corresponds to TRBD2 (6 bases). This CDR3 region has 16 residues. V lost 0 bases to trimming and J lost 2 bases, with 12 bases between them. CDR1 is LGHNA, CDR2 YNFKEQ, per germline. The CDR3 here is CASSQDVGLLTDTQYF. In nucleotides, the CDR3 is TGTGCCAGCAGCCAAGATGTAGGACTACTCACAGATACGCAGTATTTT.

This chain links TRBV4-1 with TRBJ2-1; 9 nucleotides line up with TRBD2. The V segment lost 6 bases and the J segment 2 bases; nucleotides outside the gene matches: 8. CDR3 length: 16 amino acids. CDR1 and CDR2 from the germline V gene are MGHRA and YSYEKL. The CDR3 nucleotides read TGCGCCAGCAGTTCGCGGGGGGGCCTAACCTACAATGAGCAGTTCTTC. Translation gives CASSSRGGLTYNEQFF.